Presented here are 13 T cell receptor beta chains from one specimen sequenced in a study of human T cells and chemical hapten exposure. A single record per CDR3 protein comes from TCRdb applying MiXCR to the RACE reads. The sample lists tens of thousands of distinct CDR3 sequences; 6.5% to 8.5% were seen once. Sample time point: healthy volunteer bleed at 2 weeks. Total RNA was extracted from unfractionated whole blood. Source material: whole blood. These receptors came from a human donor in good health. Some clones in this sample may be carry-over from other donors' samples.

The chain joins TRBV20-1 to TRBJ1-1; no clear D. The CDR3 has 14 residues. In germline, CDR1 is DFQATT, CDR2 SNEGSKA (reference sequence). Trimming stripped 3 bases from V and 2 bases from J, with 13 bases between. For the CDR3, the DNA is TGCAGTGCTAGTGGGTTCCGGGGTAACACTGAAGCTTTCTTT. This sequence encodes CSASGFRGNTEAFF.

This clonotype was counted ten times or more. This chain links TRBV20-1 with TRBJ2-5; possible D gene TRBD1, 6 bases. This CDR3 comprises 13 residues. Germline V CDR1 and CDR2: DFQATT, SNEGSKA (reference sequence). Trimming pared 1 base from V and 3 bases from J, leaving 9 bases between. Written as DNA, the CDR3 is TGCAGTGCTAGAGGACAGGCGAAAGAGACCCAGTACTTC. The encoded protein is CSARGQAKETQYF.

This clonotype has a count of ten or more. V usage is TRBV29-1 and J usage is TRBJ2-3, with a weak D call TRBD2 (5 bases). This CDR3 is 13 amino acids long. V lost 4 bases to trimming and J lost 0 bases, with 8 bases between them. Per germline, CDR1 SQVTM and CDR2 ANQGSEA. The CDR3 bases are TGCAGCGTTGTCGGACTCAGCACAGATACGCAGTATTTT. It is translated as CSVVGLSTDTQYF.

Only a few counts were recorded for this clonotype. Here the CDR3 DNA reads TGTGCCAGCAGTTCCGGCCCCAATGAGCAGTTCTTC. It is translated as CASSSGPNEQFF. The V and J genes are TRBV25-1 and TRBJ2-1, with D hard to call. V dropped 5 bases and J dropped 6 bases, with 8 bases sitting between them. The CDR3 is 12 amino acids. CDR1 is MGHDK, CDR2 SYGVNS, per germline. The variable domain in full, completed from reference TRBV25-1 and TRBJ2-1, reads EADIYQTPRYLVIGTGKKITLECSQTMGHDKMYWYQQDPGMELHLIHYSYGVNSTEKGDLSSESTVSRIRTEHFPLTLESARPSHTSQYLCASSSGPNEQFFGPGTRLTVL.

This clonotype was seen many times. J is TRBJ1-5 and V is TRBV12-3 or TRBV12-4; 7 bases are shared with TRBD1. Losses at the gene ends were 5 bases for V and 4 bases for J; bases not matched to a gene: 5. This CDR3 has 14 amino acids. The CDR3 coding sequence is TGTGCCAGCAGTCCACAGGGGACTAATCAGCCCCAGCATTTT. Protein product: CASSPQGTNQPQHF.

This clonotype was observed at least ten times. The rearrangement links TRBV20-1 to TRBJ2-4, with D maybe TRBD1 (6 bases). This CDR3 contains 14 residues. Trimming removed 1 base from V and 0 bases from J, with 7 bases in between. CDR1 and CDR2 from the germline V gene are DFQATT and SNEGSKA (reference sequence). CDR3 DNA: TGCAGTGCTAGAGGGACAGCAGCCAAAAACATTCAGTACTTC. Translated: CSARGTAAKNIQYF.

The chain is built from TRBV14 and TRBJ1-6; 9 bases fit TRBD1. The CDR3 has 15 amino acids. In germline, CDR1 is SGHDN, CDR2 FVKESK. V trimming: 1 base; J trimming: 8 bases; junction bases outside the gene matches: 3. CDR3 coding DNA: TGTGCCAGCAGCCAAGTAGGACAGGGGTATTCACCCCTCCACTTT. Translated, it gives CASSQVGQGYSPLHF.

This clonotype was seen a few times. The J gene is TRBJ1-2, the V gene TRBV27; tentatively, D is TRBD1 (5 bases). The CDR3 sequence is 14 residues long. Trimming stripped 6 bases from V and 5 bases from J, with 16 bases between. Germline CDR1 is MNHEY and CDR2 is SMNVEV (reference sequence). CDR3 DNA sequence: TGTGCCAGCAGCATCGGGCAGGGCTGGTATGGCTACACCTTC. This translates into CASSIGQGWYGYTF.

This clonotype was counted many times. The chain combines TRBV4-3 with TRBJ1-2; D is ambiguous. The V gene lost 1 base and the J gene lost 4 bases, with 13 bases spanning the gap. The CDR3 sequence is 15 residues long. The germline V gene encodes CDR1 LGHNA and CDR2 YSLEER. CDR3 loop: CASSQAQTPVYGYTF. CDR3 nucleotides: TGCGCCAGCAGCCAAGCGCAAACACCTGTCTATGGCTACACCTTC.

This clonotype was counted many times. The gene calls are TRBV5-1 and TRBJ2-5; 8 bases are shared with TRBD2. The CDR3 has 15 residues. The V segment lost 3 bases and the J segment 3 bases; nucleotides outside the gene matches: 7. Germline V gives CDR1 SGHRS, CDR2 YFSETQ. In nucleotides, the CDR3 is TGCGCCAGCAGCTCCGGGACTAGGGCTGAAGAGACCCAGTACTTC. This gives the protein CASSSGTRAEETQYF.

This clonotype was observed many times. The V call is TRBV3-1, the J call TRBJ2-7; no firm D call. The CDR3 runs to 12 residues. Germline V gene data show CDR1 as LGHDT and CDR2 as YNNKEL (reference sequence). V dropped 4 bases and J dropped 4 bases, with 8 bases sitting between them. The CDR3 loop reads CASSLDRYEQYF. The CDR3 DNA reads as TGTGCCAGCAGCCTGGATAGGTACGAGCAGTACTTC.

This clonotype was seen at least ten times. This chain connects TRBV20-1 to TRBJ2-1, with D unresolved. The CDR3 runs 14 residues. V was clipped by 1 base and J by 9 bases, with 16 bases between them. From germline, CDR1 is DFQATT and CDR2 SNEGSKA (reference sequence). The CDR3 loop is CSARGGVGLVEQFF. The DNA of the CDR3 is TGCAGTGCTAGAGGAGGTGTTGGGCTTGTTGAGCAGTTCTTC.

This clonotype was counted only a few times. The chain employs TRBV2 and TRBJ2-7; no reliable D call. V shed 5 bases and J shed 0 bases, with 5 bases lying between them. The CDR3 consists of 12 residues. Germline assignment: CDR1 SNHLY and CDR2 FYNNEI. CDR3 bases: TGTGCCAGCAGTACCTACTCCTACGAGCAGTACTTC. This encodes CASSTYSYEQYF.